The 9 T cell receptor beta chains below all came from one sample that was sequenced in a study of OX40 agonist ivuxolimab in advanced cancers. Assay used: immunoSEQ multiplex PCR; TCRdb lists only in-frame clones, some missing. This sample has around 64,000 clones, with approximately 90% found just once. This specimen consisted of CD4+ or CD8+ T cells sorted from blood, obtained in a trial of the OX40 agonist ivuxolimab. These receptors were taken from an adult with an advanced solid tumor such as melanoma, head and neck, liver or kidney cancer.

V gene TRBV6-6 combines with J gene TRBJ2-1; a possible D gene is TRBD1 (6 bases). Germline V gene lookup returns CDR1 MNHNY and CDR2 SVGAGI (reference sequence). Between the trimmed V and J ends, which lost 6 bases and 9 bases, there was a span of 21 bases. The CDR3 length is 15 residues. CDR3 DNA: TGTGCCAGCAGCCCAACGCTAGTATTGGGGGCTGAGCAGTTCTTC. Translated, it gives CASSPTLVLGAEQFF.

This clone was detected only once. The V and J genes are TRBV6-6 and TRBJ2-7; TRBD2 agrees at 7 bases. This CDR3 is built from 12 residues. CDR1 is MNHNY and CDR2 is SVGAGI in the germline V gene (reference sequence). Trimming cost V 8 bases and J 4 bases; bases outside gene matches: 5. For the CDR3, the DNA is TGTGCCAGCTCTCGGGGGGAATACGAGCAGTACTTC. Translated, it gives CASSRGEYEQYF.

This chain connects TRBV7-3 to TRBJ2-1; D is unclear. This CDR3 is built from 15 residues. Trimming pared 2 bases from V and 6 bases from J, leaving 14 bases between. From germline, CDR1 is SGHTA and CDR2 FQGTGA. CDR3 sequence reads: CASSLDGAPGNEQFF. The CDR3 DNA sequence: TGTGCCAGCAGCTTAGACGGTGCGCCTGGCAATGAGCAGTTCTTC.

The chain couples TRBV27 to TRBJ2-1; TRBD1 matches 12 bases. The germline V gene encodes CDR1 MNHEY and CDR2 SMNVEV (reference sequence). The CDR3 runs to 16 residues. V dropped 3 bases and J dropped 2; count of bases not matched to a gene: 2. CDR3 DNA sequence: TGTGCCAGCAGTTTGGGACAGGGGGCTACCTACAATGAGCAGTTCTTC. It is translated as CASSLGQGATYNEQFF.

V gene TRBV19 combines with J gene TRBJ2-1, with a possible D match to TRBD1 (6 bases). The germline V gene encodes CDR1 LNHDA and CDR2 SQIVND (reference sequence). The CDR3 contains 12 residues. Trimming removed 10 bases at V and 4 bases at J, with 11 bases between. The CDR3 DNA reads TGTGCCACCGAGAGGGGGTACAATGAGCAGTTCTTC. Translation: CATERGYNEQFF.

The CDR3 DNA follows: TGTGCCAGCAGCCTTCGGGAGTTTCGTGAAAAACTGTTTTTT. Protein sequence: CASSLREFREKLFF. V and J are TRBV4-2 and TRBJ1-4; D unclear. From germline, CDR1 is LGHNA and CDR2 YNFKEQ. Trimming pared 4 bases from V and 7 bases from J, leaving 13 bases between. The CDR3 has 14 residues.

The V and J genes are TRBV29-1 and TRBJ2-2; 7 positions match TRBD2. This CDR3 comprises 14 residues. The J segment lost 0 bases and the V segment lost 5 bases, leaving 3 bases of the junction unmatched. The V gene's germline CDR1 is SQVTM and CDR2 ANQGSEA. In nucleotides, the CDR3 is TGCAGCGTTAGAGCGGGGTCGAACACCGGGGAGCTGTTTTTT. Translation: CSVRAGSNTGELFF.

This chain links TRBV28 with TRBJ2-1; a possible D gene is TRBD1 (5 bases). This CDR3 has 15 residues. Germline assignment: CDR1 MDHEN and CDR2 SYDVKM. The V gene lost 6 bases and the J gene lost 4 bases, with 16 bases spanning the gap. CDR3 loop: CASRHDSSTYNEQFF. Written as DNA, the CDR3 is TGTGCCAGCAGACACGACAGCAGTACATACAATGAGCAGTTCTTC.

The chain carries TRBV7-8 and TRBJ2-1; TRBD1 agrees at 7 bases. The V gene's germline CDR1 is SGHVS and CDR2 FQNEAQ. J lost 2 bases, V lost 3 bases, and 4 bases had no gene match. This CDR3 comprises 15 residues. The CDR3 here is CASSLGQGAYNEQFF. The DNA for the CDR3 is TGTGCCAGCAGCTTGGGGCAGGGGGCCTACAATGAGCAGTTCTTC.